At least ten counts were recorded for the clone carrying this T cell receptor beta chain. RNA transcripts yielded amplified TCR beta CDR3 regions. Primed by the HTBI set, a first-round RT-PCR was run on the TCR CDR3. Each CDR3 protein gets one entry after TCRdb re-called the multiplex PCR reads with MiXCR. The sample has more than 500,000 distinct CDR3 sequences, approximately 14% seen once. The sample belongs to a study of T cells in Graves' hyperthyroidism and ophthalmopathy. V was pared by 1 base and J by 0 bases, with 7 bases between. There are 13 residues in the CDR3. Germline-derived CDR1 and CDR2 are DFQATT and SNEGSKA (reference sequence).

This rearrangement joins TRBV20-1 to TRBJ2-7; no reliable D call. The sequenced material came from blood. The source is a woman aged 40 to 50 with Graves' hyperthyroidism. This CDR3 reads CSARGPVSYEQYF. The CDR3 DNA sequence: TGCAGTGCTAGAGGACCGGTCTCCTACGAGCAGTACTTC.